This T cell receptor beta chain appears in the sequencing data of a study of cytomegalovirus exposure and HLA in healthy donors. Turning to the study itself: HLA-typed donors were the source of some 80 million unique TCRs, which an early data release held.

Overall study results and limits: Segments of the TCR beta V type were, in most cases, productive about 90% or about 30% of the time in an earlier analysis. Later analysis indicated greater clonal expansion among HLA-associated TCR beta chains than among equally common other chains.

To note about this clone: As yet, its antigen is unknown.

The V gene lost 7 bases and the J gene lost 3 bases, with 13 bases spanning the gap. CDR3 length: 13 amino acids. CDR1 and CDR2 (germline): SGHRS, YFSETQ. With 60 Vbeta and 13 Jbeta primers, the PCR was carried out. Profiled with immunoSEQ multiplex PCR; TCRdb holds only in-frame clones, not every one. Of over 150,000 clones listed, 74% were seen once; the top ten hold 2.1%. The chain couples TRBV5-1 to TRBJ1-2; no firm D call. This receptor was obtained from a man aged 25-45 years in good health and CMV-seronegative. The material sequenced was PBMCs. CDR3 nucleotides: TGCGCCAGCCAATCCGGCGGGGACTATGGCTACACCTTC. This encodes CASQSGGDYGYTF.